The clone carrying this TCR beta chain was detected a few times. Its antigen remains unknown. The sample belongs to a study of response to subunit inactivated influenza vaccine. Points from the study as a whole: The authors suggested that every seasonal influenza vaccination recruits few new T cells.

CDR3 length: 15 amino acids. Trimming left V 6 bases short and J 5 bases short, with 17 bases between. CDR1 and CDR2 (germline): MDHEN, SYDVKM. TCRdb ran MiXCR on the RT-PCR reads and lists one entry per CDR3 protein. The repertoire holds more than 200,000 distinct CDR3 sequences, with 12% as singletons. The sequences come from non-naive T cells sorted from PBMCs, collected approximately 15 days before vaccination. The chain couples TRBV28 to TRBJ2-1, with D uncertain. The origin of this receptor is a man aged 50-59 years who received an inactivated influenza vaccine. The DNA of the CDR3 is TGTGCCAGCAGAACTGAAAACCTAGGTAACAATGAGCAGTTCTTC. It specifies CASRTENLGNNEQFF.